The 26 T cell receptor beta chains listed next were all sequenced from one sample in a study of T cell responses to AZD1222 COVID-19 vaccine. Libraries were prepared by immunoSEQ multiplex PCR; TCRdb keeps only in-frame clonotypes and omits some of them. Of roughly 70,000 clones in the sample, 85% were seen once. The starting material was peripheral blood, obtained on day 0 of AZD1222 vaccination. The receptors were sampled from an adult in good health.

This clone was found once. This chain links TRBV5-1 with TRBJ2-1; 8 bases are a match to TRBD2. The CDR3 is 15 amino acids. From germline, CDR1 is SGHRS and CDR2 YFSETQ. V shed 2 bases, J shed 7 bases, and the junction held 8 bases outside the gene matches. CDR3 nucleotides: TGCGCCAGCAGCTTTTCGGGCGGGGGGCCTAATGAGCAGTTCTTC. This codes for CASSFSGGGPNEQFF.

The V call is TRBV28, the J call TRBJ1-2, with D possibly matching TRBD1 (6 bases). V was cut by 3 bases and J by 8 bases, with 19 bases left in between. The V gene's germline CDR1 is MDHEN and CDR2 SYDVKM. The CDR3 is made up of 15 amino acids. CDR3 nucleotide sequence: TGTGCCAGCAGTTTCGGACAGCCTCCGTGGAAAGGCTACACCTTC. It specifies CASSFGQPPWKGYTF.

This chain connects TRBV4-1 to TRBJ1-5, with no clear D. This CDR3 is built from 17 residues. V gave up 0 bases and J gave up 3 bases, with 15 bases separating them. From germline, CDR1 is MGHRA and CDR2 YSYEKL. CDR3 protein: CASSQDIRNSLNQPQHF. CDR3 in DNA: TGCGCCAGCAGCCAAGACATCCGCAACAGCCTCAATCAGCCCCAGCATTTT.

The rearrangement joins TRBV11-2 to TRBJ2-1; 7 positions agree with TRBD1. V dropped 5 bases and J dropped 5; count of bases not matched to a gene: 9. Germline V gene data show CDR1 as SGHAT and CDR2 as FQNNGV. The CDR3 covers 15 residues. The CDR3 DNA sequence: TGTGCCAGCAGCCGAGGGGGCGGCAGAAACAATGAGCAGTTCTTC. This encodes CASSRGGGRNNEQFF.

The chain carries TRBV7-9 and TRBJ1-4; no firm D call. V lost 1 base and J lost 6, with 12 bases in between. The CDR3 contains 15 residues. CDR1 is SEHNR and CDR2 is FQNEAQ in the germline V gene (reference sequence). The CDR3 sequence: CASSLVGNRDEKLFF. The CDR3 DNA sequence: TGTGCCAGCAGCTTAGTAGGTAATCGGGATGAAAAACTGTTTTTT.

V usage is TRBV10-3 and J usage is TRBJ1-2; D uncertain. Germline V CDR1 and CDR2: ENHRY, SYGVKD. V dropped 3 bases and J dropped 3 bases, with 11 bases sitting between them. The CDR3 is 14 residues long. The DNA for the CDR3 is TGTGCCATCAGTGACCCCCCGGGAGACTATGGCTACACCTTC. Amino acids: CAISDPPGDYGYTF.

The CDR3: CASSPTAGTGNYEQYF. In DNA form, the CDR3 reads TGTGCCAGCAGTCCCACCGCCGGGACAGGGAACTACGAGCAGTACTTC. The genes are TRBV6-2 or TRBV6-3 and TRBJ2-7; 9 bases are shared with TRBD1. V was clipped by 5 bases and J by 3 bases; unmatched bases: 11. This CDR3 has 16 amino acids. Germline assignment: CDR1 MNHEY and CDR2 SVGEGT.

The chain employs TRBV27 and TRBJ1-5, with 8 bases that match TRBD1. Germline V gene sequence: CDR1 MNHEY, CDR2 SMNVEV (reference sequence). This CDR3 spans 15 amino acids. V lost 2 bases and J lost 3; bases outside the gene matches: 3. CDR3 bases: TGTGCCAGCAGTTTAGTACAGGGGGACAATCAGCCCCAGCATTTT. This translates into CASSLVQGDNQPQHF.

For this clone: At one end the junction does not follow the germline gene, possibly because of a read error. The chain recombines TRBV6-5 with TRBJ1-2; TRBD1 matches 9 bases. This CDR3 has 14 amino acids. Germline CDR1 is MNHEY and CDR2 is SVGAGI. CDR3: CASNLGGGTGIGDF. The DNA of the CDR3 is TGTGCCAGCAACCTTGGAGGGGGGACAGGGATTGGGGACTTC.

The chain couples TRBV6-5 to TRBJ1-2, with unresolved D. The CDR3 runs 12 residues. CDR1 and CDR2 (germline): MNHEY, SVGAGI. V was trimmed by 6 bases and J by 9 bases, leaving 14 bases between them. The DNA of the CDR3 is TGTGCCAGCAGGAAAGACCTCCTGAGCTACACCTTC. Translated, it gives CASRKDLLSYTF.

This clone has a single count. The rearrangement joins TRBV19 to TRBJ1-2, with 7 positions matching TRBD1. V shed 5 bases, J shed 8 bases, and the junction held 8 bases outside the gene matches. Germline V CDR1 and CDR2: LNHDA, SQIVND (reference sequence). CDR3 size: 13 residues. The CDR3 here is CASSSDRVGGYTF. CDR3 nucleotide sequence: TGTGCCAGTAGTTCCGACAGGGTTGGCGGCTACACCTTC.

The V gene is TRBV7-9, the J gene TRBJ2-1; 8 bases align to TRBD2. The CDR3 has 17 residues. CDR1 is SEHNR and CDR2 is FQNEAQ in the germline V gene (reference sequence). V dropped 5 bases and J dropped 6; count of bases not matched to a gene: 15. Here the CDR3 DNA reads TGTGCCAGCAGCCGGAAGCCGGGACTAGGACTTGTCAATGAGCAGTTCTTC. It is translated as CASSRKPGLGLVNEQFF.

The genes are TRBV20-1 and TRBJ1-4, with D possibly TRBD1 on 6 matching bases. The CDR3 is 14 amino acids. Trimming took off 3 bases at V and 5 bases at J, with 13 bases between the two ends. The germline V gene encodes CDR1 DFQATT and CDR2 SNEGSKA (reference sequence). The CDR3 DNA sequence: TGCAGTGCTAGTGCCGGGACACCGAATGAAAAACTGTTTTTT. Its translation: CSASAGTPNEKLFF.

The chain is built from TRBV7-6 and TRBJ1-1; perhaps TRBD1 as D (6 bases). The V end lost 5 bases, the J end lost 1 base, and 11 bases lay between the germline ends. In germline, CDR1 is SGHVS, CDR2 FNYEAQ. The CDR3 runs 14 residues. CDR3 residues: CASSRQTGNTEAFF. For the CDR3, the DNA is TGTGCCAGCAGCAGACAGACAGGGAACACTGAAGCTTTCTTT.

The chain carries TRBV19 and TRBJ2-1; D ambiguous. Germline-derived CDR1 and CDR2 are LNHDA and SQIVND (reference sequence). V was shortened by 0 bases and J by 7 bases, with 10 bases between the two germline ends. The CDR3 length is 14 residues. The CDR3: CASSIDPSSNEQFF. The CDR3 coding sequence is TGTGCCAGTAGTATAGATCCCTCTAGTAATGAGCAGTTCTTC.

This rearrangement joins TRBV6-1 to TRBJ1-5; D remains ambiguous. The CDR3 runs to 17 residues. Germline CDR1 and CDR2: MNHNS and SASEGT. Trimming stripped 1 base from V and 7 bases from J, with 20 bases between. CDR3 residues: CASSEGPMGGGLQPQHF. The DNA for the CDR3 is TGTGCCAGCAGTGAAGGTCCGATGGGTGGAGGCCTCCAGCCCCAGCATTTT.

This clone has a handful of counts. The chain carries TRBV10-1 and TRBJ1-1, with D possibly being TRBD1 (5 bases). Looked up from germline, CDR1 is WNHNN and CDR2 is SYGVQD (reference sequence). This CDR3 region has 14 residues. Deletions cut 7 bases from V and 10 bases from J, with 22 bases between. CDR3 DNA: TGCGCCAGCACCAAGGGACGGTCAGACCGTGTAGCTTTCTTT. Protein: CASTKGRSDRVAFF.

The V gene is TRBV9, the J gene TRBJ1-4; perhaps TRBD1 as D (5 bases). The CDR3 contains 14 residues. Trimming shortened V by 2 bases and J by 6 bases, and 11 bases separated the two germline ends. The V gene's germline CDR1 is SGDLS and CDR2 YYNGEE. The CDR3 DNA is TGTGCCAGCAGCGTGCGGGGCTGGGATGAAAAACTGTTTTTT. Protein: CASSVRGWDEKLFF.

The rearrangement links TRBV9 to TRBJ1-5; perhaps TRBD1 as D (6 bases). The germline CDR1 and CDR2 sequences are SGDLS and YYNGEE. V was clipped by 0 bases and J by 2 bases, with 9 bases between them. CDR3 length: 15 residues. CDR3 sequence: CASSVGGQGNQPQHF. The CDR3 nucleotides read TGTGCCAGCAGCGTAGGGGGGCAGGGCAATCAGCCCCAGCATTTT.

The chain carries TRBV27 and TRBJ2-1; the D gene is possibly TRBD2 (5 bases). Germline loops: CDR1 MNHEY, CDR2 SMNVEV (reference sequence). CDR3 size: 14 residues. The ends were cut back, 2 bases at V and 1 base at J, with 6 bases in the middle. The CDR3 protein is CASSLRGSYNEQFF. The CDR3 DNA follows: TGTGCCAGCAGTTTACGGGGTTCCTACAATGAGCAGTTCTTC.

The V and J genes are TRBV19 and TRBJ2-1; 13 bases are a match to TRBD2. Germline values: CDR1 LNHDA, CDR2 SQIVND (reference sequence). The V gene end was trimmed by 8 bases and the J gene end by 5 bases; junction bases not matched to a gene: 9. This CDR3 has 16 residues. CDR3 nucleotide sequence: TGTGCCAGTTCCCAAAGAGGACTAGCGGGAGACAATGAGCAGTTCTTC. Translating it yields CASSQRGLAGDNEQFF.

V gene TRBV30 combines with J gene TRBJ1-1, with TRBD1 identical over 7 bases. There are 15 residues in the CDR3. Per the germline V gene, CDR1 is GTSNPN and CDR2 is SVGIG (reference sequence). J gave up 2 bases and V 2 bases, and 8 bases lay outside the gene matches. CDR3 nucleotide sequence: TGTGCCTGGAGTCTTTCGGGACAGCTAAACACTGAAGCTTTCTTT. It specifies CAWSLSGQLNTEAFF.

V and J are TRBV19 and TRBJ2-3; D uncertain. This CDR3 has 15 amino acids. The germline V gene has CDR1 LNHDA and CDR2 SQIVND (reference sequence). V lost 1 base, J lost 4 bases, and 12 bases lay in between. The CDR3 here is CASSIALGVSDTQYF. In DNA, the CDR3 is TGTGCCAGTAGTATAGCCTTGGGTGTTTCAGATACGCAGTATTTT. Looking up the rest from reference TRBV19 and TRBJ2-3 gives the full variable domain: DGGITQSPKYLFRKEGQNVTLSCEQNLNHDAMYWYRQDPGQGLRLIYYSQIVNDFQKGDIAEGYSVSREKKESFPLTVTSAQKNPTAFYLCASSIALGVSDTQYFGPGTRLTVL.

V is TRBV10-3 and J is TRBJ1-1; TRBD1 might be the D (5 bases). CDR3 length equals 15 residues. The germline V gene encodes CDR1 ENHRY and CDR2 SYGVKD. V lost 7 bases and J 6 bases, leaving 21 bases between the germline ends. In DNA, the CDR3 is TGTGCCATCACTCCCGGGGGACGTGGATTCTCTGAAGCTTTCTTT. It yields the protein CAITPGGRGFSEAFF.

In its sample, this clone is large (0.1 to 1%). This rearrangement joins TRBV7-9 to TRBJ1-4; 10 positions match TRBD1. Germline CDR1 is SEHNR and CDR2 is FQNEAQ (reference sequence). The trim removed 0 bases at V and 6 bases at J, leaving 1 base unmatched. The CDR3 length is 15 residues. CDR3: CASSLADRGDEKLFF. CDR3 nucleotides: TGTGCCAGCAGCTTAGCGGACAGGGGGGATGAAAAACTGTTTTTT.

The chain employs TRBV11-3 and TRBJ2-1; the D gene is possibly TRBD2 (6 bases). Germline V gene data show CDR1 as SGHNT and CDR2 as YENEEA. Deletions cut 2 bases from V and 7 bases from J, with 15 bases between. The CDR3 spans 15 residues. The CDR3, as DNA: TGTGCCAGCAGCTTACGGGGGAGTGGGTCGAATGAGCAGTTCTTC. The encoded protein is CASSLRGSGSNEQFF.